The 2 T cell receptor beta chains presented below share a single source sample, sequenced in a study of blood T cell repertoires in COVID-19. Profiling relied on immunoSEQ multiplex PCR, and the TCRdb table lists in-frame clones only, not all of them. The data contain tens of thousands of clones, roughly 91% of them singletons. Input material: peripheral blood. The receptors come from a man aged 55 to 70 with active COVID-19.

The CDR3 here is CSVDRWVEAFF. The CDR3 DNA reads as TGCAGCGTTGACAGGTGGGTTGAAGCTTTCTTT. V and J are TRBV29-1 and TRBJ1-1, with D uncertain. The germline V and J ends were trimmed by 3 bases and 7 bases, with 9 bases remaining between them. There are 11 residues in the CDR3. Germline CDR1 and CDR2: SQVTM and ANQGSEA.

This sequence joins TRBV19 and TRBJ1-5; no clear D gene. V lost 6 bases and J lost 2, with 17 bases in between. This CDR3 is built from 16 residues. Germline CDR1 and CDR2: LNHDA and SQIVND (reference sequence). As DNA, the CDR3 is TGTGCCAGTAGAGGGAGTTTGGCCTATGGCAATCAGCCCCAGCATTTT. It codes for CASRGSLAYGNQPQHF.